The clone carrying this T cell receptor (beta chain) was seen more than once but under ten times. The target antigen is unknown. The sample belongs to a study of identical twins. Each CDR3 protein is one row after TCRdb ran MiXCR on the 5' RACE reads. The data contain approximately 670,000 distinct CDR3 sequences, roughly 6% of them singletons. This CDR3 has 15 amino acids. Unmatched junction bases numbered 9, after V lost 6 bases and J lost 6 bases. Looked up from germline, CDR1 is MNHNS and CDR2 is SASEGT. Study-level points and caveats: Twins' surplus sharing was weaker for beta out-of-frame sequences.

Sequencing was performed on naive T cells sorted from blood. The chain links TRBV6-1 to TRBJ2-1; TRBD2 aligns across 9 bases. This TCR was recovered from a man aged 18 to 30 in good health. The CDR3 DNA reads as TGTGCCAGCAGCGCCGGGACTAGCCGCTTCAATGAGCAGTTCTTC. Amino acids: CASSAGTSRFNEQFF.